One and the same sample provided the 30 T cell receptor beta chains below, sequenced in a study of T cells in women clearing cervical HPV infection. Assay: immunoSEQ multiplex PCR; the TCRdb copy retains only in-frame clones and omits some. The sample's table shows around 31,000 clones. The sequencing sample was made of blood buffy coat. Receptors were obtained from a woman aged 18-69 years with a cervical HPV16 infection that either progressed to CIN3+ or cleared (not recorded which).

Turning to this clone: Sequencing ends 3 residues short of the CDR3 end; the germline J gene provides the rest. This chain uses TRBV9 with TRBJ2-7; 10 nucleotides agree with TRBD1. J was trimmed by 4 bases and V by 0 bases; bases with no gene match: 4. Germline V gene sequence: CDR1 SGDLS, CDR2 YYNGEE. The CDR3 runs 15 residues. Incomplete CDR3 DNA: TGTGCCAGCAGCGTAGAGCCGGACAGGGGGTACGAG. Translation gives CASSVEPDRGYE. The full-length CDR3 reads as CASSVEPDRGYEQYF.

Partial CDR3 DNA: TGTGCCAGCAGGACAGGGGGACCATTATACGAG. It is translated as CASRTGGPLYE. The entire CDR3 sequence reads CASRTGGPLYEQYF. This chain joins TRBV2 and TRBJ2-7; 9 nucleotides agree with TRBD1. The read ends 3 residues before the CDR3 terminus; that terminus is restored from the germline J gene. Unmatched junction bases numbered 7, after V lost 6 bases and J lost 4 bases. Germline V lookup: CDR1 SNHLY, CDR2 FYNNEI. CDR3 length: 14 residues.

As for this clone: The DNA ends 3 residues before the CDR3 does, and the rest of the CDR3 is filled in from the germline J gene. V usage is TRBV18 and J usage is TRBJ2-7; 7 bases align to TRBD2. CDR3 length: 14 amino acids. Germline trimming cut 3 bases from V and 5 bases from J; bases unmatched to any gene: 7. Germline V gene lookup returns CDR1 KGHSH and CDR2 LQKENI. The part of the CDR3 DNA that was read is TGTGCCAGCTCACCCATTACTAGCGCCCACGAG. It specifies CASSPITSAHE. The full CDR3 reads CASSPITSAHEQYF. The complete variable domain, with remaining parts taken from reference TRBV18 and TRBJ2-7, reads NAGVMQNPRHLVRRRGQEARLRCSPMKGHSHVYWYRQLPEEGLKFMVYLQKENIIDESGMPKERFSAEFPKEGPSILRIQQVVRGDSAAYFCASSPITSAHEQYFGPGTRLTVT.

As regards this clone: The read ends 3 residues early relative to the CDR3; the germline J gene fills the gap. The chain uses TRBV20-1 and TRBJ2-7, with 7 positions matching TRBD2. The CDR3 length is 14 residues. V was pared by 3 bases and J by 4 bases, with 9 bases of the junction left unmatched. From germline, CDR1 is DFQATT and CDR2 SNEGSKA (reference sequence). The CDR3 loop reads CSARVAGEGYEQYF. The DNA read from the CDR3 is TGCAGTGCTAGGGTGGCGGGGGAGGGGTACGAG.

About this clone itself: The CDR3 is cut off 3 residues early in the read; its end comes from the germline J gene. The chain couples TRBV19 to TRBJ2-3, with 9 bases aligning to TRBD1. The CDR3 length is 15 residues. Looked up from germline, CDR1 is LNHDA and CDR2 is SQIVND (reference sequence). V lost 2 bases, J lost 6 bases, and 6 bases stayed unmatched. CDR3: CASSIRDRVSDTQYF. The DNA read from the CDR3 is TGTGCCAGTAGTATAAGGGACAGGGTATCTGATACG.

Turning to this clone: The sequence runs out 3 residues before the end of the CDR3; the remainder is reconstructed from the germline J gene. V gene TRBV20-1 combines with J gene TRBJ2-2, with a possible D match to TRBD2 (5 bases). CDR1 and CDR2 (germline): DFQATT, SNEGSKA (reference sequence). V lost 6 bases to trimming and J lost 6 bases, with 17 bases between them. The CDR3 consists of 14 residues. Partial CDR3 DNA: TGCAGTGCAAAGCTCGGCGGGTCCGCCGGGGAG. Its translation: CSAKLGGSAGE. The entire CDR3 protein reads CSAKLGGSAGELFF.

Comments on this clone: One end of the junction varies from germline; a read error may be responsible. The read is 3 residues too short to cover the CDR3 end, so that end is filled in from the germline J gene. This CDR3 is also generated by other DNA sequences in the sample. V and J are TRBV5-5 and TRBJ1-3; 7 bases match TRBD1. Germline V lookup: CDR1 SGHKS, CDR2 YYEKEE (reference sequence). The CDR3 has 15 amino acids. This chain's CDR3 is CASSPDRVPGNTIYF. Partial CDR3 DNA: TGTGCCAGCAGCCCTGACAGGGTCCCTGGAAACACT.

CDR3 sequence: CASRSGSYNEQFF. Incomplete CDR3 DNA: TGTGCCAGCAGGTCGGGCTCCTACAATGAG. This rearrangement joins TRBV28 to TRBJ2-1; D gene ambiguous. The sequenced fragment ends 3 residues before the CDR3 boundary, so the rest is inferred from the germline J gene. The CDR3 loop spans 13 amino acids. V dropped 6 bases and J dropped 0 bases, with 6 bases sitting between them. Germline V gene sequence: CDR1 MDHEN, CDR2 SYDVKM.

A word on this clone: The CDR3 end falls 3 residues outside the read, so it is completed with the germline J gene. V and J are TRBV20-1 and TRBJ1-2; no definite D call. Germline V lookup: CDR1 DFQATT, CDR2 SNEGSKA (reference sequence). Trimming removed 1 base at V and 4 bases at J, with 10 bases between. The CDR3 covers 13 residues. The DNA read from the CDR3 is TGCAGTGCTAGAGTTAGAAAATCCTATGGC. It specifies CSARVRKSYG. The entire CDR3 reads CSARVRKSYGYTF.

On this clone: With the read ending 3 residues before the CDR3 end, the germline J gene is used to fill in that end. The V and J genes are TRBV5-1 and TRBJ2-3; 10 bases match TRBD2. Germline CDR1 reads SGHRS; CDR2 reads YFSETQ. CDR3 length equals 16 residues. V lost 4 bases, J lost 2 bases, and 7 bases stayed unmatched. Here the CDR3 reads CASSTELAGFTDTQYF. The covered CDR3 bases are TGCGCCAGCAGCACGGAACTAGCGGGGTTCACAGATACG.

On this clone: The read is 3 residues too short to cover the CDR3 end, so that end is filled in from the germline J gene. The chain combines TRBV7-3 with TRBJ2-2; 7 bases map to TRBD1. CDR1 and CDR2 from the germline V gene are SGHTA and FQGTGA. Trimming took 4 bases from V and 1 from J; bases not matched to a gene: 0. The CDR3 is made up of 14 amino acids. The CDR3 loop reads CASSWTGNTGELFF. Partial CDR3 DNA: TGTGCCAGCAGCTGGACAGGGAACACCGGGGAG. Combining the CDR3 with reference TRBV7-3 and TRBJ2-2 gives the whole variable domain GAGVSQTPSNKVTEKGKYVELRCDPISGHTALYWYRQSLGQGPEFLIYFQGTGAADDSGLPNDRFFAVRPEGSVSTLKIQRTERGDSAVYLCASSWTGNTGELFFGEGSRLTVL.

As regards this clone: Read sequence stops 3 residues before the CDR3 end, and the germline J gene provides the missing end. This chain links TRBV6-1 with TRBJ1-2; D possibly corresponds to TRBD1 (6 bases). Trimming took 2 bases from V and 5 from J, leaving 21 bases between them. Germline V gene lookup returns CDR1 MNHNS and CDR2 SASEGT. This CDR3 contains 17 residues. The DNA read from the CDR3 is TGTGCCAGCAGTGAAACGACGTTTGGGGGCAGGGAATATGGC. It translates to CASSETTFGGREYG. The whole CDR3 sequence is CASSETTFGGREYGYTF.

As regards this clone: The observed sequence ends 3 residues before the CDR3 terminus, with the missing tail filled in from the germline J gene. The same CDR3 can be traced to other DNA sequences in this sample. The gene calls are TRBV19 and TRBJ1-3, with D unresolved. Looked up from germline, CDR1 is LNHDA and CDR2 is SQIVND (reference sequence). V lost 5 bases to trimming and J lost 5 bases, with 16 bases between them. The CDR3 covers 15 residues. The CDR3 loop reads CASSSARVRRNTIYF. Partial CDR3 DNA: TGTGCCAGTAGTTCGGCGAGGGTGCGTCGAAACACC.

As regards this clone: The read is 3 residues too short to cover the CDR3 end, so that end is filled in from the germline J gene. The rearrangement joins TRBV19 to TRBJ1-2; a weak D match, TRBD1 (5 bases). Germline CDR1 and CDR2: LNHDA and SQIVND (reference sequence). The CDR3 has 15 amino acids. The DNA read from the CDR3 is TGTGCCAGTACCCGACTAGCGGGGACTGCCGATACC. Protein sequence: CASTRLAGTADT. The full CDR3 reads CASTRLAGTADTYTF.

The CDR3 loop reads CASSWTSGETQYF. The DNA read from the CDR3 is TGCGCCAGCAGCTGGACTAGCGGGGAGACC. The genes are TRBV5-1 and TRBJ2-5, with 11 bases aligning to TRBD2. The CDR3 end is not reached by the read, which stops 3 residues before it; the germline J gene fills it in. The trim removed 3 bases at V and 5 bases at J, leaving 0 bases unmatched. Germline-derived CDR1 and CDR2 are SGHRS and YFSETQ. This CDR3 spans 13 amino acids.

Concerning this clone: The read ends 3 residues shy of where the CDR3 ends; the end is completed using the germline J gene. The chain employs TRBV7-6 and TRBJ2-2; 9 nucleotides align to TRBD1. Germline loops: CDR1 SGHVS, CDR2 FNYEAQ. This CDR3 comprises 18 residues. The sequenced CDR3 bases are TGTGCCAGCAGCTTACGCGGGACAGGGCCATTCGGGGCCAACGTG. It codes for CASSLRGTGPFGANV. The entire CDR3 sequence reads CASSLRGTGPFGANVLFF.

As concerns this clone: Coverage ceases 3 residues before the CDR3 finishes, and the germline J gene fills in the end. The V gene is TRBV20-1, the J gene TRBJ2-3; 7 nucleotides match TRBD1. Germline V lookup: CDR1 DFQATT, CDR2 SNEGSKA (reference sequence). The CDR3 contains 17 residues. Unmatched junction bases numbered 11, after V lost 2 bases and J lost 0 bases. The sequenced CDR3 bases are TGCAGTGCTAGACTATCCAGGGGGAGCCCTAGCACAGATACG. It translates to CSARLSRGSPSTDT. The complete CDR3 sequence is CSARLSRGSPSTDTQYF.

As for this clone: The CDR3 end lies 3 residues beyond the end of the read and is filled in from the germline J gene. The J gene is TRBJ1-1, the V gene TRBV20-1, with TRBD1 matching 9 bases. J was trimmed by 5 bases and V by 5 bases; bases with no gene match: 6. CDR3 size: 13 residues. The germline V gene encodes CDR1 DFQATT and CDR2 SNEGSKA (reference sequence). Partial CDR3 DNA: TGCAGTGCTGGAACCGGGACAGGGACTGAA. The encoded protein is CSAGTGTGTE. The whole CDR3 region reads CSAGTGTGTEAFF.

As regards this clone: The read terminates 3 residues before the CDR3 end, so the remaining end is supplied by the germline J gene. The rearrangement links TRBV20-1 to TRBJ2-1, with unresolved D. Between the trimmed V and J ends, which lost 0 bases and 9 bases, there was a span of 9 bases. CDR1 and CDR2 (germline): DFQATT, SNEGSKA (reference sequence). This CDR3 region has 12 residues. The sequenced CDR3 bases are TGCAGTGCTAGAGATGGGCCTGGTGAG. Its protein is CSARDGPGE. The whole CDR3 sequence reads CSARDGPGEQFF.

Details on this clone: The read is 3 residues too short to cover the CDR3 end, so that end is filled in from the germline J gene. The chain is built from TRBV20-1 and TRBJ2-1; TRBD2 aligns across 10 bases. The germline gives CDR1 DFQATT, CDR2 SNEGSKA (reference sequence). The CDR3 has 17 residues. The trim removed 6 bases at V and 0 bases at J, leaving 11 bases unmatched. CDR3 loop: CSASVELAGSSYNEQFF. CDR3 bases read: TGCAGTGCCTCGGTGGAACTAGCGGGGAGCTCCTACAATGAG.

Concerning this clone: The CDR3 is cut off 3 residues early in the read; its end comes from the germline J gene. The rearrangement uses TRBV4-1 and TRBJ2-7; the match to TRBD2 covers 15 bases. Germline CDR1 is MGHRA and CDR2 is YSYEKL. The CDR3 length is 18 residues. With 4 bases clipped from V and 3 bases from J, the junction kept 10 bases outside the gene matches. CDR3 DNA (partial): TGCGCCAGCAGCCTTTCCGGGACTAGCGGGAGGATCCACTACGAG. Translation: CASSLSGTSGRIHYE. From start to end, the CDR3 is CASSLSGTSGRIHYEQYF.

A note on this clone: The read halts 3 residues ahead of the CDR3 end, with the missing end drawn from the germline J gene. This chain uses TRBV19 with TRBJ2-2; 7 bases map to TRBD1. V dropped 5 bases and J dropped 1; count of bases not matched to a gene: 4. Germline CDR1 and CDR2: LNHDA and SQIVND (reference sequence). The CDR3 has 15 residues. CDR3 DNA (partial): TGTGCCAGTAGTGTCGGGACAGTGAACACCGGGGAG. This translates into CASSVGTVNTGE. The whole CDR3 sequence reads CASSVGTVNTGELFF.

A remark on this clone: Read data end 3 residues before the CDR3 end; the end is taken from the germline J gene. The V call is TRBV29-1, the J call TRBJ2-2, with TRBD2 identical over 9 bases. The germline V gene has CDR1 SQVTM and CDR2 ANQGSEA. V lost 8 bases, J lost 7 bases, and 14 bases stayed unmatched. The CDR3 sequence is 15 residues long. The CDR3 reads CSIHRAGGLGGELFF. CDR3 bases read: TGCAGCATCCATAGGGCGGGGGGGCTAGGCGGGGAG.

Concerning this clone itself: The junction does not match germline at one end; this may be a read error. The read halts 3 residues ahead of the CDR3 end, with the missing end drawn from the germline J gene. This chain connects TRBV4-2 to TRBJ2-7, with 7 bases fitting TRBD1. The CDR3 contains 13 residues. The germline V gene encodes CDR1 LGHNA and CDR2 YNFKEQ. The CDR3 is CASSQAQGYEQYF. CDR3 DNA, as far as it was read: TGCGCCAGCAGCCAGGCACAGGGGTACGAG.

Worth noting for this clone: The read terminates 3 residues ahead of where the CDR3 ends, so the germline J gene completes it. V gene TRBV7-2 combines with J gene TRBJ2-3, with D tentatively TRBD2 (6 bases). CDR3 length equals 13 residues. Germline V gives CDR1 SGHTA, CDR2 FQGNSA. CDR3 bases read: TGTGCCAGCAGCTTACCATCCCGGGGGACG. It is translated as CASSLPSRGT. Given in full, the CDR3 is CASSLPSRGTQYF. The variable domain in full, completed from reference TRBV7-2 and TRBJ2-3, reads GAGVSQSPSNKVTEKGKDVELRCDPISGHTALYWYRQSLGQGLEFLIYFQGNSAPDKSGLPSDRFSAERTGGSVSTLTIQRTQQEDSAVYLCASSLPSRGTQYFGPGTRLTVL.

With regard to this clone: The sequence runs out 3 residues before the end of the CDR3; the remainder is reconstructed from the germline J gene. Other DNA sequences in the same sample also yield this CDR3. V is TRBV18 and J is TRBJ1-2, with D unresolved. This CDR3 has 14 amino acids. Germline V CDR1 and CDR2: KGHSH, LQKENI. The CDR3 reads CASSPSTSSNDYTF. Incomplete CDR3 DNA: TGTGCCAGCTCCCCCTCGACTAGTTCCAATGAC.

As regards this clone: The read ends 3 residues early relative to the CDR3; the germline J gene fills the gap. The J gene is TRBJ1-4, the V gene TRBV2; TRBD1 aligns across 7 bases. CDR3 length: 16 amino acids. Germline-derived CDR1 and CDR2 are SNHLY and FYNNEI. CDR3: CASSLTGVSGANVLFF. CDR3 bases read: TGTGCCAGCAGTCTCACAGGGGTCTCTGGGGCCAACGTA. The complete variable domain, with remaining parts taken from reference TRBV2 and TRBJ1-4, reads EPEVTQTPSHQVTQMGQEVILRCVPISNHLYFYWYRQILGQKVEFLVSFYNNEISEKSEIFDDQFSVERPDGSNFTLKIRSTKLEDSAMYFCASSLTGVSGANVLFFGSGTQLSVL.

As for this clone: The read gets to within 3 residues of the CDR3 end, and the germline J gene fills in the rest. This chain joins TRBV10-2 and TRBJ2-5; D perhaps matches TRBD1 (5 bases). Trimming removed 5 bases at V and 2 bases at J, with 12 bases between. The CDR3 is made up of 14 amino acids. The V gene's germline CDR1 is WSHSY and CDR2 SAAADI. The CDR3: CASSNPQGQETQYF. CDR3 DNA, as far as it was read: TGCGCCAGCAGTAACCCCCAGGGTCAAGAGACC.

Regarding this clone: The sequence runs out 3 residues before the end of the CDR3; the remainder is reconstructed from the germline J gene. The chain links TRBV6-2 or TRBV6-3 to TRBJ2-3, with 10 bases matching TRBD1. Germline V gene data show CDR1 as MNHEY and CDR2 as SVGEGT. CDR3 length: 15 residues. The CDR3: CASSPTTGGAETQYF. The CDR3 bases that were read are TGTGCCAGCAGTCCCACGACAGGGGGCGCCGAGACG.

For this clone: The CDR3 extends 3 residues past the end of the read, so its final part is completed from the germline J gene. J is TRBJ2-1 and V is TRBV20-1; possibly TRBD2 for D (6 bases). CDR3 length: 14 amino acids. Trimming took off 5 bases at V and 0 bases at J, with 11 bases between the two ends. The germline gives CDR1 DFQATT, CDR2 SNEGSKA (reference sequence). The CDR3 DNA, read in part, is TGCAGTGCTGGGGACTTATCCTCCTACAATGAG. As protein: CSAGDLSSYNE. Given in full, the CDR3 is CSAGDLSSYNEQFF.